The next 2 T cell receptor beta chains were all read from a single sample in a study of early T cells in non-severe SARS-CoV-2 infection. TCRdb re-called the 5' RACE reads with MiXCR, one entry per CDR3 protein. The sample has approximately 83,000 distinct CDR3 sequences; roughly 13% are singletons. The sequencing sample was made of whole blood. These receptors came from an adult who was a healthcare worker with PCR-confirmed SARS-CoV-2 infection or an uninfected control (not recorded which).

CDR3 protein: CASRPTSGYEQYF. The CDR3, as DNA: TGTGCCAGCAGGCCGACTAGCGGGTACGAGCAGTACTTC. This chain links TRBV27 with TRBJ2-7; 10 bases align to TRBD2. J gave up 4 bases and V 6 bases, and 3 bases lay outside the gene matches. Germline CDR1 is MNHEY and CDR2 is SMNVEV (reference sequence). The CDR3 has 13 residues.

Comments on this clonotype: A much larger clone differs from this one at a single base, so this may be a read error. This chain joins TRBV7-9 and TRBJ2-3, with a possible D match to TRBD2 (5 bases). Germline-derived CDR1 and CDR2 are SEHNR and FQNEAQ (reference sequence). The CDR3 is 16 amino acids. CDR3 residues: CVSSLHPSLPTDTQYF. In nucleotides, the CDR3 is TGTGTCAGCAGCTTACACCCTAGCCTGCCCACAGATACGCAGTATTTT.